These 2 T cell receptor beta chains were sequenced from one sample in a study of CD4 T cells in relation to SARS-CoV-2 and coronaviruses. These receptors have no known antigen. Method: immunoSEQ multiplex PCR; TCRdb's copy keeps in-frame clones and lacks some. The sample records tens of thousands of clones, 82% being singletons. The sample was naive CD4+ T cells from PBMCs, cultured in vitro. Subset noted: naive CD4+ T cells isolated by negative enrichment. The receptor set was obtained from an adult with COVID-19.

The table lists this clone with a few counts. The V call is TRBV6-5, the J call TRBJ2-2; 8 bases align to TRBD1. Losses at the gene ends were 4 bases for V and 5 bases for J; bases not matched to a gene: 3. CDR1 is MNHEY, CDR2 SVGAGI, per germline. The CDR3 spans 14 residues. The CDR3 DNA follows: TGTGCCAGCAGTTTTCGGGACAGGACCGGGGAGCTGTTTTTT. Its protein product is CASSFRDRTGELFF.

V is TRBV19 and J is TRBJ2-2; D perhaps matches TRBD2 (5 bases). The CDR3 has 17 residues. Germline V gives CDR1 LNHDA, CDR2 SQIVND (reference sequence). V lost 5 bases and J lost 8, with 24 bases in between. The CDR3 coding sequence is TGTGCCAGTAGTGACCCCCGAGGGAGATTCTTGGTAGGGGAGCTGTTTTTT. Its protein product is CASSDPRGRFLVGELFF.